This T cell receptor beta chain was identified during a study of liver allograft versus peripheral blood T cells. At the level of the study: Recipients' peripheral blood served as the comparator for T cell receptor repertoires in transplanted livers.

Whole-study results and caveats: In liver allografts, T cell receptor repertoires reportedly differed from the repertoires found in peripheral blood.

A remark on this clonotype: Its antigen is not identified. A read error may be the cause here, since a much bigger clone is one base away.

Germline V gene lookup returns CDR1 MNHEY and CDR2 SMNVEV (reference sequence). V dropped 9 bases and J dropped 9; count of bases not matched to a gene: 13. The CDR3 is 15 amino acids. TCRdb re-derived calls from the reads in MiXCR, one entry per CDR3 protein. The data contain approximately 7,000 distinct CDR3 sequences, 15% to 20% of them singletons. V gene TRBV27 combines with J gene TRBJ2-1; 11 bases are shared with TRBD1. The clonotype comes from a human patient who had a liver transplant. The graft donor may have given rise to some T cells. The CDR3 coding sequence is TGTGCCAGTTCGGGGCCGGGACAGGGGGACGGTGAGCAGTTCTTC. The encoded protein is CASSGPGQGDGEQFF.